Listed below are T cell receptor beta chains from one sample, sequenced in a study of radiotherapy plus CTLA-4 blockade in lung cancer. Clones were sequenced by immunoSEQ multiplex PCR, and TCRdb holds only the in-frame ones, with some missing. Here the sample spans about 82,000 clones, roughly 70% being singletons. Sequencing used peripheral blood, obtained from a patient treated with radiotherapy plus ipilimumab. These receptors came from a human donor with non-small cell lung cancer that progressed on radiotherapy plus ipilimumab. CDR3s include the opening cysteine and the closing phenylalanine or tryptophan. The order of the fields is V gene, CDR3 length, D gene, CDR3 protein. The D gene is left open where the match is weak.

v_call: TRBV6-1; cdr3_length: 14; d_call: TRBD1; cdr3_aa: CASSRTGDKQPQHF
v_call: TRBV11-2; cdr3_length: 18; d_call: -; cdr3_aa: CASSLDLSATAGPDTQYF
v_call: TRBV5-8; cdr3_length: 14; d_call: TRBD1; cdr3_aa: CASSRGTANEKLFF
v_call: TRBV10-3; cdr3_length: 12; d_call: -; cdr3_aa: CAISEGSGEQFF
v_call: TRBV4-2; cdr3_length: 18; d_call: TRBD2; cdr3_aa: CASSQGPYMIAGVYEQYF
v_call: TRBV19; cdr3_length: 15; d_call: -; cdr3_aa: CASSRGDGGIHGYTF
v_call: TRBV6-5; cdr3_length: 15; d_call: TRBD2; cdr3_aa: CASSTPSGSGIEQFF
v_call: TRBV5-4; cdr3_length: 14; d_call: -; cdr3_aa: CASSPAGMNYGYTF
v_call: TRBV7-9; cdr3_length: 17; d_call: TRBD1; cdr3_aa: CASSLARTGGSGWGYTF
v_call: TRBV7-9; cdr3_length: 17; d_call: -; cdr3_aa: CASSLEGFSGANEKLFF
v_call: TRBV5-1; cdr3_length: 15; d_call: -; cdr3_aa: CASSLDTTRSTEAFF
v_call: TRBV5-8; cdr3_length: 16; d_call: TRBD1; cdr3_aa: CASPLRTGTGGLGYTF
v_call: TRBV6-5; cdr3_length: 14; d_call: -; cdr3_aa: CASSYSNHLGEQFF
v_call: TRBV7-3; cdr3_length: 14; d_call: -; cdr3_aa: CASSLGFNPYEQYF
v_call: TRBV29-1; cdr3_length: 13; d_call: -; cdr3_aa: CSVALGAPLEQFF
v_call: TRBV5-6; cdr3_length: 18; d_call: TRBD1; cdr3_aa: CASSGRGQDGSYNSPLHF
v_call: TRBV7-8; cdr3_length: 11; d_call: -; cdr3_aa: CASSFYNTIYF
v_call: TRBV7-8; cdr3_length: 17; d_call: TRBD1; cdr3_aa: CASSPLNDRGPEEKLFF
v_call: TRBV7-7; cdr3_length: 15; d_call: -; cdr3_aa: CASSTGRTYQETQYF
v_call: TRBV7-8; cdr3_length: 15; d_call: -; cdr3_aa: CASSPQGPPGYEQYF
v_call: TRBV7-9; cdr3_length: 14; d_call: TRBD1; cdr3_aa: CASRMGQGVETQYF
v_call: TRBV19; cdr3_length: 15; d_call: -; cdr3_aa: CASSMARLYQETQYF
v_call: TRBV29-1; cdr3_length: 14; d_call: -; cdr3_aa: CSVEGVGGYNEQFF
v_call: TRBV9; cdr3_length: 15; d_call: TRBD2; cdr3_aa: CASSVTSGRYNEQFF
v_call: TRBV18; cdr3_length: 14; d_call: -; cdr3_aa: CASSPPNSQSGAFF
v_call: TRBV6-6; cdr3_length: 13; d_call: -; cdr3_aa: CASSPRDIFGYTF
v_call: TRBV9; cdr3_length: 13; d_call: -; cdr3_aa: CASSPGFKETQYF
v_call: TRBV30; cdr3_length: 12; d_call: -; cdr3_aa: CAWSRGRYEQYF
v_call: TRBV27; cdr3_length: 14; d_call: -; cdr3_aa: CASSLRGTTDTQYF
v_call: TRBV9; cdr3_length: 15; d_call: -; cdr3_aa: CASSVVAGPTDTQYF
v_call: TRBV2; cdr3_length: 12; d_call: -; cdr3_aa: CASSGTFYEQYF
v_call: TRBV5-1; cdr3_length: 14; d_call: -; cdr3_aa: CASSLSDLTGELFF
v_call: TRBV4-3; cdr3_length: 16; d_call: -; cdr3_aa: CASSQDRGALSYGYTF
v_call: TRBV28; cdr3_length: 14; d_call: -; cdr3_aa: CASSPPGAEKTQYF